Shown below are 17 T cell receptor beta chains from a single sample sequenced in a study of T cells in Graves' hyperthyroidism and ophthalmopathy (dated by TCRdb to between 2018 and 2021). To prepare the library, multiplex PCR was applied. Instrument used: Illumina HiSeq 2000. The TCR beta CDR3 regions were amplified from RNA transcripts. For the first round of RT-PCR on the TCR CDR3, the HTBI primer set was used together with the Qiagen OneStep RT-PCR kit. TCRdb reanalyzed the raw reads on its own, using fastp at Q25 for trimming and MiXCR for clone calling, and kept in-frame beta chains. Entries are consolidated by CDR3 protein sequence, retaining the most common genes and DNA. Counted in this sample were 550,000 to 700,000 distinct CDR3 sequences; about half of them appeared once. The ten largest account for around 19% of the sample. Material: peripheral blood or thyroid tissue (not recorded which). The receptors here all came from an adult woman with Graves' disease, either hyperthyroidism or ophthalmopathy (not recorded which).

This clonotype was seen ten or more times. The J gene is TRBJ2-5, the V gene TRBV7-2; 9 nucleotides line up with TRBD1. The CDR3 sequence is 18 residues long. CDR1 SGHTA and CDR2 FQGNSA come from the germline V gene. Germline trimming cut 5 bases from V and 5 bases from J; bases unmatched to any gene: 18. DNA of the CDR3: TGTGCCAGCAGCCGATTATATAACCCGACAGGGGGGGGCGAGACCCAGTACTTC. Translated, it gives CASSRLYNPTGGGETQYF.

This chain uses TRBV10-3 with TRBJ2-5; 9 bases fit TRBD1. The CDR3 contains 16 residues. Germline CDR1 ENHRY, CDR2 SYGVKD. With 2 bases clipped from V and 2 bases from J, the junction kept 6 bases outside the gene matches. The CDR3 here is CAISEEGQGLQETQYF. The CDR3 DNA reads as TGTGCCATCAGTGAGGAGGGACAGGGATTACAAGAGACCCAGTACTTC.

The chain carries TRBV7-2 and TRBJ1-1; the match to TRBD1 covers 7 bases. CDR3 size: 15 residues. From germline, CDR1 is SGHTA and CDR2 FQGNSA. The ends lost 3 bases at V and 0 bases at J; junction bases unmatched: 4. The DNA for the CDR3 is TGTGCCAGCAGCTTCCAGACAGGGTTGAACACTGAAGCTTTCTTT. It codes for CASSFQTGLNTEAFF.

V is TRBV20-1 and J is TRBJ1-1, with 8 nucleotides matching TRBD1. Germline CDR1 DFQATT, CDR2 SNEGSKA (reference sequence). This CDR3 has 16 amino acids. V lost 5 bases and J lost 5; bases outside the gene matches: 16. DNA of the CDR3: TGCAGTGCTGGTAAACAGGGGGACATGAGCCTGACTGAAGCTTTCTTT. It is translated as CSAGKQGDMSLTEAFF.

Regarding this clonotype: A much larger clone is a single base away; this may be a read error. V gene TRBV2 combines with J gene TRBJ1-1; weak D call: TRBD1 (6 bases). The length of the CDR3 is 13 residues. V lost 7 bases and J lost 3, with 12 bases in between. CDR1 SNHLY and CDR2 FYNNEI come from the germline V gene. The CDR3 is CASNPTGYTEAFF. As DNA, the CDR3 is TGTGCCAGCAACCCTACAGGGTACACTGAAGCTTTCTTT.

The chain joins TRBV5-1 to TRBJ1-5; no reliable D call. V dropped 2 bases and J dropped 11 bases, with 17 bases sitting between them. In germline, CDR1 is SGHRS, CDR2 YFSETQ. The CDR3 consists of 14 residues. CDR3 bases: TGCGCCAGCAGCTTTTGGCGGAGACAAGAGACCCAGCATTTT. Protein product: CASSFWRRQETQHF.

The gene calls are TRBV7-9 and TRBJ1-2, with unresolved D. Trimming pared 3 bases from V and 12 bases from J, leaving 17 bases between. The CDR3 is 13 amino acids. CDR1 is SEHNR and CDR2 is FQNEAQ in the germline V gene (reference sequence). CDR3 protein: CASSLVGRPGNTF. The CDR3 nucleotides are TGTGCCAGCAGCTTGGTTGGCAGGCCGGGAAACACCTTC.

The chain uses TRBV15 and TRBJ1-2, with no clear D. Germline CDR1 and CDR2: LNHNV and YYDKDF (reference sequence). Trimming shortened V by 2 bases and J by 2 bases, and 9 bases separated the two germline ends. CDR3 length: 14 amino acids. CDR3 sequence reads: CATSRNQENYGYTF. The CDR3 nucleotides read TGTGCCACCAGCAGAAATCAAGAAAACTATGGCTACACCTTC.

V usage is TRBV2 and J usage is TRBJ1-1; D unclear. This CDR3 is 13 amino acids long. The ends were cut back, 3 bases at V and 6 bases at J, with 11 bases in the middle. Germline V gene lookup returns CDR1 SNHLY and CDR2 FYNNEI. CDR3 nucleotides: TGTGCCAGCAGTGATGCGGGTTACTCTGAAGCTTTCTTT. Protein: CASSDAGYSEAFF.

The gene calls are TRBV29-1 and TRBJ2-3, with 9 bases that match TRBD1. V shed 7 bases and J 1 base; nucleotides not matched to a gene: 3. This CDR3 is built from 13 residues. Germline CDR1 and CDR2: SQVTM and ANQGSEA. CDR3 sequence: CSARQGGTDTQYF. CDR3 sequence (DNA): TGCAGCGCCCGACAGGGGGGCACAGATACGCAGTATTTT.

The rearrangement links TRBV12-3 or TRBV12-4 to TRBJ1-4; 9 bases map to TRBD1. Germline trimming cut 4 bases from V and 8 bases from J; bases unmatched to any gene: 5. The CDR3 totals 14 residues. CDR3 protein: CASSWLGQGEKLFF. CDR3 coding DNA: TGTGCCAGCAGTTGGCTGGGACAGGGAGAAAAACTGTTTTTT.

There are many counts of this clonotype. The chain employs TRBV6-5 and TRBJ2-7; 9 bases line up with TRBD1. This CDR3 is 14 amino acids long. The junction had 6 bases not matched to a gene; V was cut back by 7 bases and J by 2 bases. The V gene's germline CDR1 is MNHEY and CDR2 SVGAGI. CDR3 in DNA: TGTGCCAGCACCCCAGGGGACAGGGCCTACGAGCAGTACTTC. Its translation is CASTPGDRAYEQYF.

V gene TRBV9 combines with J gene TRBJ2-7, with D possibly being TRBD1 (6 bases). The CDR3 has 14 amino acids. CDR1 is SGDLS and CDR2 is YYNGEE in the germline V gene. V was trimmed by 7 bases and J by 7 bases, leaving 21 bases between them. The CDR3 DNA is TGTGCCAGCTCACCCCCGCTGACAGGTCATGAGCAGTACTTC. Encoded protein: CASSPPLTGHEQYF.

This chain joins TRBV2 and TRBJ2-7; TRBD2 matches at 13 bases. The J call may be faulty, since TRBJ2-1 better matches the DNA end. The CDR3 totals 13 residues. Germline-derived CDR1 and CDR2 are SNHLY and FYNNEI. The DNA for the CDR3 is TGTGCCAGCCGAGGACTAGCGGGAGTGGAGCAGTTCTTC. Encoded protein: CASRGLAGVEQFF.

The sample holds one count of this clonotype. Its ends do not fully match the called genes, so a read error is possible. The chain carries TRBV5-1 and TRBJ1-2, with no clear D. The CDR3 is 12 residues long. Germline values: CDR1 SGHRS, CDR2 YFSETQ. CDR3 amino acids: CASSSILARHTF. Here the CDR3 DNA reads TGTGCCAGCAGCTCCATCCTAGCGCGCCACACCTTC.

The rearrangement links TRBV10-3 to TRBJ1-2, with no clear D. The CDR3 is 13 residues long. V lost 7 bases and J lost 3, with 12 bases in between. CDR1 ENHRY and CDR2 SYGVKD come from the germline V gene. The CDR3 spells CAITPGVDYGYTF. The DNA of the CDR3 is TGTGCCATCACCCCCGGAGTGGACTATGGCTACACCTTC.

The chain is built from TRBV9 and TRBJ1-2; 7 bases agree with TRBD1. Per germline, CDR1 SGDLS and CDR2 YYNGEE. The CDR3 totals 13 residues. V lost 4 bases, J lost 8 bases, and 8 bases stayed unmatched. CDR3 region: CASSQWDSQGYTF. The DNA of the CDR3 is TGTGCCAGCAGCCAATGGGACAGCCAGGGCTACACCTTC.